This T cell receptor (beta chain) came from a study of T cells in Graves' hyperthyroidism and ophthalmopathy. Each patient was aged 18 to 65 and had newly diagnosed hyperthyroidism of under 2 months' duration. Lactation, pregnancy, other autoimmune disease or uncontrolled infection excluded patients. Diagnoses used clinical symptoms, serum thyroxine and TRAb, thyroid ultrasound and orbital computed tomography. Researchers took RNA transcripts and amplified the TCR beta CDR3 regions from them. HTBI primers were employed in a first-round RT-PCR of the TCR CDR3. MiXCR, run by TCRdb on the multiplex PCR reads, gives a single entry per CDR3 protein. This table holds around 700,000 distinct CDR3 sequences, under 45% found once. Study-wide results and limits: The model predicted ophthalmopathy a median roughly six months before onset.

From germline, CDR1 is SEHNR and CDR2 FQNEAQ (reference sequence). With 5 bases clipped from V and 4 bases from J, the junction kept 7 bases outside the gene matches. The CDR3 spans 15 residues. As to this clonotype: The antigen is not known.

The receptor's source is a woman aged 40 to 55 with Graves' hyperthyroidism. The chain recombines TRBV7-9 with TRBJ2-2, with TRBD1 identical over 7 bases. Material for sequencing was blood. The CDR3 protein is CASSMGQTVTGELFF. CDR3 in DNA: TGTGCCAGCAGCATGGGACAGACAGTCACCGGGGAGCTGTTTTTT. Complete variable domain (other parts from reference TRBV7-9 and TRBJ2-2): DTGVSQNPRHKITKRGQNVTFRCDPISEHNRLYWYRQTLGQGPEFLTYFQNEAQLEKSRLLSDRFSAERPKGSFSTLEIQRTEQGDSAMYLCASSMGQTVTGELFFGEGSRLTVL.